The 5 T cell receptor beta chains presented below share a single source sample, sequenced in a study of blood T cell repertoires in COVID-19. Assay: immunoSEQ multiplex PCR; the TCRdb copy retains only in-frame clones and omits some. Of tens of thousands of clones in the sample, roughly 88% are singletons; the top ten hold approximately 28%. The specimen was peripheral blood. The receptors originated from a man in his forties or fifties with acute or convalescent COVID-19.

This chain links TRBV12-3 or TRBV12-4 with TRBJ1-1; D gene unclear. V was cut by 1 base and J by 11 bases, with 14 bases left in between. This CDR3 region has 13 residues. The CDR3 coding sequence is TGTGCCAGCAGTTTAGACGTGCGGGGTCGGGCTTTCTTT. Translating it yields CASSLDVRGRAFF.

This chain uses TRBV5-1 with TRBJ1-2; TRBD1 aligns across 10 bases. Germline V CDR1 and CDR2: SGHRS, YFSETQ. The V segment lost 5 bases and the J segment 2 bases; nucleotides outside the gene matches: 3. The CDR3 has 14 residues. CDR3 bases: TGCGCCAGCAGGCCGGGACAGGGGAACTATGGCTACACCTTC. Its protein product is CASRPGQGNYGYTF.

This rearrangement joins TRBV5-4 to TRBJ2-2; 9 positions match TRBD1. Germline V lookup: CDR1 SGHNT, CDR2 YYREEE (reference sequence). The CDR3 is made up of 15 amino acids. The V segment lost 4 bases and the J segment 4 bases; nucleotides outside the gene matches: 5. CDR3: CASSLGQGFTGELFF. In nucleotides, the CDR3 is TGTGCCAGCAGCCTCGGACAGGGGTTCACCGGGGAGCTGTTTTTT.

A note on this clone: At one of its ends the junction is not consistent with the germline gene, which may arise from a read error. V usage is TRBV5-8 and J usage is TRBJ2-3; 9 positions agree with TRBD2. Germline V gene lookup returns CDR1 SGHTS and CDR2 YDEGEE. The CDR3 is made up of 14 amino acids. The CDR3 sequence is CASSFSGGYRYEGF. The CDR3 nucleotides read TGTGCCAGCAGCTTTAGCGGGGGATACAGATACGAGGGTTTT.

This chain joins TRBV29-1 and TRBJ1-1; D may be TRBD1 (6 bases). The length of the CDR3 is 13 residues. Deletions cut 4 bases from V and 10 bases from J, with 19 bases between. From germline, CDR1 is SQVTM and CDR2 ANQGSEA. In nucleotides, the CDR3 is TGCAGCGTTGTCCGGGACACCTTTGAGGTAGCTTTCTTT. Translation gives CSVVRDTFEVAFF.